The 8 T cell receptor beta chains below come from one sample, sequenced in a study of vaccination and CD4 T cells after COVID-19. Treatment specified: approximately 10-day PBMC culture with coronavirus spike peptide pools or control peptides (ViraFEST assay). Their antigens remain unidentified. The assay that was used to sequence DNA from cultured CD4+ T cells was the Oncomine TCR Beta short-read assay. TCRdb used MiXCR to reprocess the PCR reads, holding one entry per CDR3 protein. Of approximately 4,600 distinct CDR3 sequences listed, around 20% were seen once; the top ten hold over 12%. Sequenced: CD4+ T cells from blood, cultured in vitro. The receptors come from a human donor who had recovered from COVID-19.

Comments on this clonotype: A much larger clone is a single base away; this may be a read error. J is TRBJ1-5 and V is TRBV2; D gene unclear. CDR3 length equals 12 residues. Looked up from germline, CDR1 is SNHLY and CDR2 is FYNNEI. The CDR3 is CASRSANQPKHF. In DNA, the CDR3 is TGTGCCAGCAGGTCCGCGAATCAGCCCAAGCATTTT. The entire variable domain, with the rest obtained from reference TRBV2 and TRBJ1-5, is as follows: EPEVTQTPSHQVTQMGQEVILRCVPISNHLYFYWYRQILGQKVEFLVSFYNNEISEKSEIFDDQFSVERPDGSNFTLKIRSTKLEDSAMYFCASRSANQPKHFGDGTRLSIL.

This clonotype has more than one count but fewer than ten. V usage is TRBV7-2 and J usage is TRBJ2-7; D is perhaps TRBD1 (5 bases). CDR3 length equals 13 residues. The germline gives CDR1 SGHTA, CDR2 FQGNSA. V was pared by 5 bases and J by 7 bases, with 15 bases between. For the CDR3, the DNA is TGTGCCAGCAGCCCAGGGTCCCCTCGAGAGCAGTACTTC. This gives the protein CASSPGSPREQYF.

The rearrangement joins TRBV7-8 to TRBJ2-3; no clear D gene. Germline V gene lookup returns CDR1 SGHVS and CDR2 FQNEAQ. Trimming stripped 5 bases from V and 0 bases from J, with 3 bases between. The CDR3 spans 12 residues. The CDR3 DNA follows: TGTGCCAGCAGCAGAAGCACAGATACGCAGTATTTT. This encodes CASSRSTDTQYF.

There are a few counts of this clonotype. The CDR3 nucleotides read TGTGCCAGCACCGAGTCAGGACACCCTTACGAGCAGTACTTC. It encodes CASTESGHPYEQYF. The chain couples TRBV6-1 to TRBJ2-7, with D tentatively TRBD1 (5 bases). The CDR3 sequence is 14 residues long. From germline, CDR1 is MNHNS and CDR2 SASEGT. V was shortened by 7 bases and J by 4 bases, with 17 bases between the two germline ends.

A few counts support this clonotype. The V call is TRBV6-2 or TRBV6-3, the J call TRBJ2-7, with TRBD1 identical over 8 bases. Trimming at V came to 6 bases and at J to 3 bases, leaving 4 bases not matched to a gene. The CDR3 runs 13 residues. Germline-derived CDR1 and CDR2 are MNHEY and SVGEGT. CDR3 amino acids: CASRSTGDYEQYF. Written as DNA, the CDR3 is TGTGCCAGCAGATCGACAGGGGACTACGAGCAGTACTTC.

V is TRBV20-1 and J is TRBJ1-5; TRBD1 agrees at 10 bases. This CDR3 has 19 amino acids. V dropped 0 bases and J dropped 1; count of bases not matched to a gene: 12. The V gene's germline CDR1 is DFQATT and CDR2 SNEGSKA (reference sequence). The CDR3 DNA reads TGCAGTGCTAGAGATATTAGTGACAGGGGGCTTGAAAGCAATCAGCCCCAGCATTTT. The encoded protein is CSARDISDRGLESNQPQHF.

This chain links TRBV5-1 with TRBJ2-7; the D gene is possibly TRBD2 (6 bases). The ends were cut back, 0 bases at V and 6 bases at J, with 13 bases in the middle. CDR1 and CDR2 (germline): SGHRS, YFSETQ. The CDR3 is made up of 14 amino acids. CDR3 bases: TGCGCCAGCAGCTTGGGGCGGGGTTGGAGCGAGCAGTACTTC. This sequence encodes CASSLGRGWSEQYF.

This clonotype showed up just a few times. This sequence joins TRBV30 and TRBJ1-6; TRBD1 agrees at 8 bases. This CDR3 is built from 14 residues. The J segment lost 5 bases and the V segment lost 2 bases, leaving 2 bases of the junction unmatched. Germline V gene data show CDR1 as GTSNPN and CDR2 as SVGIG (reference sequence). This CDR3 is CAWSSGQDNSPLHF. CDR3 sequence (DNA): TGTGCCTGGAGTTCGGGACAGGATAATTCACCCCTCCACTTT.